A selection of T cell receptor beta chains follows, all from one sample in a study of cytomegalovirus exposure and HLA in healthy donors. Sequencing used immunoSEQ multiplex PCR; TCRdb keeps in-frame clones, though not all of them. The data contain roughly 230,000 clones, 85% of them singletons. Input material: PBMCs. Receptors were obtained from a girl aged 2-10 years in good health and CMV-seronegative. Both conserved end residues are part of each CDR3. Fields, in order: CDR3 protein, V gene, D gene, J gene. A D gene is named only where the DNA matches it firmly.

CDR3 protein: CASSLFGLASTDTQYF
V gene: TRBV11-2
D gene: TRBD2
J gene: TRBJ2-3

CDR3 protein: CASSPFTGGETQYF
V gene: TRBV10-2
D gene: TRBD1
J gene: TRBJ2-5

CDR3 protein: CASSVQGDTEAFF
V gene: TRBV6-1
D gene: NA
J gene: TRBJ1-1

CDR3 protein: CASSAGQGAYEQYF
V gene: TRBV7-6
D gene: TRBD1
J gene: TRBJ2-7

CDR3 protein: CASSQDVGQYYEQYF
V gene: TRBV4-1
D gene: NA
J gene: TRBJ2-7

CDR3 protein: CASSLSMGLDQYF
V gene: TRBV25-1
D gene: TRBD2
J gene: TRBJ2-3

CDR3 protein: CASSSTGERGYTF
V gene: TRBV5-1
D gene: TRBD1
J gene: TRBJ1-2

CDR3 protein: CAMRLPGLAVWNEQFF
V gene: TRBV19
D gene: TRBD2
J gene: TRBJ2-1

CDR3 protein: CASSLLSGGQETQYF
V gene: TRBV5-1
D gene: TRBD2
J gene: TRBJ2-5

CDR3 protein: CASSGWTGPGGYTF
V gene: TRBV7-2
D gene: TRBD1
J gene: TRBJ1-2

CDR3 protein: CSVIGTANTEAFF
V gene: TRBV29-1
D gene: TRBD1
J gene: TRBJ1-1

CDR3 protein: CASSQVLGGTASTGELFF
V gene: TRBV4-2
D gene: NA
J gene: TRBJ2-2

CDR3 protein: CASSLWQGGYGYIF
V gene: TRBV5-1
D gene: TRBD1
J gene: TRBJ1-2

CDR3 protein: CAWSTGTSNQPQHF
V gene: TRBV30
D gene: NA
J gene: TRBJ1-5

CDR3 protein: CASSYAEVGEQYF
V gene: TRBV6-6
D gene: NA
J gene: TRBJ2-7

CDR3 protein: CASSKRVRGNIQYF
V gene: TRBV21-1
D gene: NA
J gene: TRBJ2-4

CDR3 protein: CASSPSGRYTGELFF
V gene: TRBV5-6
D gene: TRBD2
J gene: TRBJ2-2

CDR3 protein: CSAGTGSYEQYF
V gene: TRBV29-1
D gene: TRBD1
J gene: TRBJ2-7

CDR3 protein: CASSPHRGTGELFF
V gene: TRBV21-1
D gene: NA
J gene: TRBJ2-2

CDR3 protein: CASSPRPQERSDTQYF
V gene: TRBV5-1
D gene: NA
J gene: TRBJ2-3

CDR3 protein: CASSPPSGTGELFF
V gene: TRBV5-6
D gene: NA
J gene: TRBJ2-2

CDR3 protein: CASSLNIRGWGLNSNQPQHF
V gene: TRBV7-3
D gene: NA
J gene: TRBJ1-5

CDR3 protein: CASRAETENSPLHF
V gene: TRBV9
D gene: NA
J gene: TRBJ1-6

CDR3 protein: CASSRGPWVSGNTIYF
V gene: TRBV4-1
D gene: NA
J gene: TRBJ1-3

CDR3 protein: CASNLDWLAGVHEQFF
V gene: TRBV19
D gene: TRBD2
J gene: TRBJ2-1

CDR3 protein: CASSSGTSGRMNTGELFF
V gene: TRBV5-4
D gene: TRBD2
J gene: TRBJ2-2

CDR3 protein: CASSERPGQIYGYTF
V gene: TRBV27
D gene: NA
J gene: TRBJ1-2